This T cell receptor (beta chain) was sequenced during a study of T cell clusters in autoimmune cytopenias. CDR3 length equals 14 residues. Germline CDR1 MNHNS, CDR2 SASEGT. TRB was amplified from around 250 ng of peripheral blood genomic DNA per sample. Notes on this clonotype: Its antigen is not identified.

Multiplex touch-down PCR amplified TRB using TRB-A and TRB-B pools in one tube. TCRdb reprocessed the multiplex PCR reads, with one entry per CDR3 protein and no DNA. The sample table includes more than 7,000 distinct CDR3 sequences. Study-wide results and caveats: TRB repertoire shifts in secondary cytopenia and chronic lymphocytic leukemia mostly reflected lymphoma, not autoimmunity. Healthy donors had roughly 2.9-fold more exclusive TRB clusters than active autoimmune hepatitis patients.

The data also belong to a second study, concerning T cell repertoires in aging, cancer and after chemotherapy.

The rearrangement uses TRBV6-1 and TRBJ1-2; TCRdb indicates TRBD1, and absent DNA this call remains unverified. This sequence originates from a human donor in good health. Sequenced input: peripheral blood. CDR3 loop: CAIKVQGTDYGYTF.